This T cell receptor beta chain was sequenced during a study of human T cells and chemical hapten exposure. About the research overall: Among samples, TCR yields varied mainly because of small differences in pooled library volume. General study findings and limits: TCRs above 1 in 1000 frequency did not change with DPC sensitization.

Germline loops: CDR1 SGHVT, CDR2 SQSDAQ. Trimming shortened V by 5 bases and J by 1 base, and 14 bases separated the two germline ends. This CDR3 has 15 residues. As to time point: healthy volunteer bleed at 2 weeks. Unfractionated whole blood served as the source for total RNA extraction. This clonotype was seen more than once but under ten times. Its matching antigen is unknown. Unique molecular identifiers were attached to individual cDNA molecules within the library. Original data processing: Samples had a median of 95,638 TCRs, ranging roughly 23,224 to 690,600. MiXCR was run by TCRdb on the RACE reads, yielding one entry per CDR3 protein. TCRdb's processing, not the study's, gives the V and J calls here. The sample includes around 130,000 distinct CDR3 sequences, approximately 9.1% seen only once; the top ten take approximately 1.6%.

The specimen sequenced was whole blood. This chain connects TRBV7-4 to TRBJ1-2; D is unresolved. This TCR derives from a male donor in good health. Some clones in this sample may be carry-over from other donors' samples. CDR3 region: CASSQPAWGNYGYTF. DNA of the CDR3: TGTGCCAGCAGCCAACCGGCGTGGGGTAACTATGGCTACACCTTC.